The present T cell receptor beta chain was sequenced within a study of T-cell reconstitution after alpha-beta-depleted transplantation in children (dated by TCRdb to the mid-2010s). Regarding the complete study: Using TCR repertoire profiling, the study followed T-cell immune reconstitution in a quantitative way in children after TCRalphabeta/CD19-depleted allogeneic hematopoietic cell transplantation.

This clonotype was detected many times. Its specific antigen is unknown. Base qualities are not at hand, and no much larger clone is one base apart. The paper as a whole reports these results and caveats: The apparently early alphabetaT-cell count recovery about two months after transplant was reportedly dependent on only several hundred rapidly expanded clones derived from non-depleted graft cells. The frequencies of hyperexpanded clones fell over the following months, and after one year, T-cell counts and TCRbeta diversity were mostly attributed to newly produced T cells. In some patients, high TCRbeta diversity at day 60 was attributed to recipient T cells and intrathymic progenitors that had survived conditioning.

Reading the label with the study, this specimen's treatment or condition is: allogeneic hematopoietic cell transplantation with graft depleted of TCRalphabeta T cells and CD19 B cells. Transplant recipients were children who received TCRalphabeta/CD19-depleted allogeneic hematopoietic cell grafts. Library preparation used PCR. The instrument given in TCRdb is Illumina HiSeq 2500. To normalize quantification of the TCRbeta repertoire, the TCR libraries were built with molecular barcoding that relied on unique molecular identifiers. Starting from the raw public reads, TCRdb applied fastp trimming at Q25, assembled clones with MiXCR and retained in-frame beta chains. Rows with one shared CDR3 protein collapse into an entry with the most common genes and DNA. Recorded for this sample are fewer than 700,000 distinct CDR3 sequences; 10% to 15% of them occurred a single time. About 2.2% of the sample rests with the top ten.

This receptor was obtained from a male patient aged 5 to 17 who had a stem cell transplant for acute myeloid leukemia, so the T cells may come from the graft donor. This specimen consisted of PBMCs, mostly from graft donor cells, obtained 360 days after TCRalphabeta/CD19-depleted stem cell transplant.

The CDR3 region: CASPGIDRENTEAFF. The sequenced DNA is TGTGCCAGCCCGGGCATCGACAGGGAGAACACTGAAGCTTTCTTT. The chain uses TRBV11-2 and TRBJ1-1; TRBD1 aligns with 7 central bases. The germline V gene specifies SGHAT as CDR1 and FQNNGV as CDR2. Unmatched junction bases come to 10, with V trimmed by 8 bases and J by 1 base. Including cysteine and phenylalanine, the CDR3 has 15 amino acids. Here the CDR3 DNA is all that survives: 45 bases in frame from base 1.